This TCR beta chain was sequenced for a study of blood T cell repertoires in COVID-19. Whole-study context: Acute-phase and convalescent COVID-19 samples originated in the United States, Italy and Spain.

Grouping used clinical history reported by participants in a survey and questionnaire. Per the authors' pipeline: The authors estimated nucleated cell counts from reference gene primer amplification. Data came from immunoSEQ multiplex PCR; TCRdb stores just in-frame clones and leaves some out. The DNA gave D and trimming, while V, J and clone size come from that table. The sample lists approximately 200,000 clones, approximately 80% seen once, with approximately 7.4% in the top ten. Deletions cut 6 bases from V and 0 bases from J, with 12 bases between. The CDR3 has 16 amino acids. Germline CDR1 reads LNHDA; CDR2 reads SQIVND (reference sequence).

The chain combines TRBV19 with TRBJ1-6; TRBD1 might be the D (5 bases). Sequencing was performed on PBMCs or T cells enriched from blood (not recorded which). This TCR came from a middle-aged woman with acute COVID-19. In DNA form, the CDR3 reads TGTGCCAGTAGCTCAGACAGAAACTCCTATAATTCACCCCTCCACTTT. This gives the protein CASSSDRNSYNSPLHF.